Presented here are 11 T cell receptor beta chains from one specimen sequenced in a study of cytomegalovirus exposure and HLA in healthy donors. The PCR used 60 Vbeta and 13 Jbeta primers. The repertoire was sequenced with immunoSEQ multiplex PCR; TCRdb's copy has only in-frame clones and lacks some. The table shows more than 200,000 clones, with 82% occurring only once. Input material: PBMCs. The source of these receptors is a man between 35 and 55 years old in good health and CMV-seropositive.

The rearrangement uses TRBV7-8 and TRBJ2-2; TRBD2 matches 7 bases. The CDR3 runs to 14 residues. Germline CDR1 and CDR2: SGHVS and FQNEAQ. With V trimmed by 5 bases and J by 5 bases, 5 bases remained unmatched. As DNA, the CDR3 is TGTGCCAGCAGCCCCTATAGCGGGACCGGGGAGCTGTTTTTT. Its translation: CASSPYSGTGELFF.

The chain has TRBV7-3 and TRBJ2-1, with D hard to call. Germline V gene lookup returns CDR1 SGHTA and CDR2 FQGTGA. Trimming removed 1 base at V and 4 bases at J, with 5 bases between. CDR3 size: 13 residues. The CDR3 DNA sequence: TGTGCCAGCAGCTTAAACAGATACAATGAGCAGTTCTTC. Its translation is CASSLNRYNEQFF.

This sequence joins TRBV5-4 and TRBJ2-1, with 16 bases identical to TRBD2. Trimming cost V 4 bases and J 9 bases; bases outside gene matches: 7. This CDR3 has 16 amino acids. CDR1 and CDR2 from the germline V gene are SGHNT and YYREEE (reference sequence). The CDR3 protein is CASSLGLAGGPGEQFF. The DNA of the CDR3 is TGTGCCAGCAGCCTGGGACTAGCGGGAGGGCCTGGTGAGCAGTTCTTC.

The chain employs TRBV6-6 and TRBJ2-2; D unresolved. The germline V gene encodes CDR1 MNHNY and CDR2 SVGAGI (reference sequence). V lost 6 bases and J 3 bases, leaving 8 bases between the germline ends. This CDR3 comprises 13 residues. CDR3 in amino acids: CASRRSDTGELFF. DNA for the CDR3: TGTGCCAGCAGGAGGTCAGACACCGGGGAGCTGTTTTTT.

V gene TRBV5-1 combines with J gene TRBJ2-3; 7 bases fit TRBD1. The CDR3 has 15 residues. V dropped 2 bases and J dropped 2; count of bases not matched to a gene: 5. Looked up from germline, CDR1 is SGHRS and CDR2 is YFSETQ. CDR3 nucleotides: TGCGCCAGCAGCTTACAGGGGACGGTCACAGATACGCAGTATTTT. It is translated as CASSLQGTVTDTQYF.

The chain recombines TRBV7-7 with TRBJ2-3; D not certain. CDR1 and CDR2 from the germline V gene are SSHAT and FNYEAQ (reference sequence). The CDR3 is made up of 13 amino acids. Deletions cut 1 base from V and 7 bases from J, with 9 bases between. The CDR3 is CASSLGAANTQYF. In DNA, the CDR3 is TGTGCCAGCAGCTTAGGGGCAGCAAATACGCAGTATTTT. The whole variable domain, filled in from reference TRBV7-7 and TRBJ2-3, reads GAGVSQSPRYKVTKRGQDVTLRCDPISSHATLYWYQQALGQGPEFLTYFNYEAQPDKSGLPSDRFSAERPEGSISTLTIQRTEQRDSAMYRCASSLGAANTQYFGPGTRLTVL.

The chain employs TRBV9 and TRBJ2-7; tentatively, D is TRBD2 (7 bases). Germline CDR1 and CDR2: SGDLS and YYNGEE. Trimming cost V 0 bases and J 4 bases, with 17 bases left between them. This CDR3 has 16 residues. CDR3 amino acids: CASSVEGGGALYEQYF. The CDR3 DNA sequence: TGTGCCAGCAGCGTAGAAGGGGGGGGCGCTTTATACGAGCAGTACTTC.

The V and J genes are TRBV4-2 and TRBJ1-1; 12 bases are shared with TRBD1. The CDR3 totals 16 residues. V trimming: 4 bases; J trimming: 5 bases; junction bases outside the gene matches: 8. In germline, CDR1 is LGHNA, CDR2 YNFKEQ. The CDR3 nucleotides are TGTGCCAGCAGCCCCGGGACAGGGGGCTTGGGGACTGAAGCTTTCTTT. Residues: CASSPGTGGLGTEAFF.

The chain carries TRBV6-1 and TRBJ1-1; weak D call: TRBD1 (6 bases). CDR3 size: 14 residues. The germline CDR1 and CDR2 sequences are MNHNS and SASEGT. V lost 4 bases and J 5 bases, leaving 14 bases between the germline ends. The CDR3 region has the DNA TGTGCCAGCAGTGTGTCTAGGGGGTGGACTGAAGCTTTCTTT. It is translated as CASSVSRGWTEAFF.

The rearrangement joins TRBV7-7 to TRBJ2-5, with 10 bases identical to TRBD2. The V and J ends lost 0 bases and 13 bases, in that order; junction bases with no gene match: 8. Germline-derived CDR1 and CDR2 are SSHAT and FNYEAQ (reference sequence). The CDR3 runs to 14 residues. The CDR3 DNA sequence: TGTGCCAGCAGCTTAGCCAGGACTAGCGGAATTGCGTACTTC. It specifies CASSLARTSGIAYF.

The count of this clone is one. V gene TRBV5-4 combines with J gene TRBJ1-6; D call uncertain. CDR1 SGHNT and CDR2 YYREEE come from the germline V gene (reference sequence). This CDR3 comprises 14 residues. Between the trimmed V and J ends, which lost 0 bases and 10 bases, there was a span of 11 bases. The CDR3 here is CASSLDPRSSPLHF. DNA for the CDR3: TGTGCCAGCAGCTTGGACCCCCGGAGCTCACCCCTCCACTTT.